This T cell receptor beta chain was obtained from a study of blood T cell repertoires in COVID-19. Whole-study context: COVID-19 samples collected from the United States, Italy and Spain covered acute and convalescent phases. T cells, B-cell-depleted T cells, or PBMCs supplied cDNA or gDNA.

In the original workflow: Estimated nucleated cell counts came from reference gene primer amplification. Generated by immunoSEQ multiplex PCR, the TCRdb table keeps only in-frame clones and is missing some. V and J calls and clone size follow that table, whereas D and trimming were derived from the DNA. The data contain around 150,000 clones, roughly 89% of them singletons. The source is a middle-aged woman with acute or convalescent COVID-19. The specimen was peripheral blood.

For the CDR3, the DNA is TGTGCCAGCAGCGTCCTGGGACAGGGGGCAACTGAAGCTTTCTTT. Its protein is CASSVLGQGATEAFF. This chain uses TRBV9 with TRBJ1-1, with 12 bases identical to TRBD1. CDR1 and CDR2 (germline): SGDLS, YYNGEE. The CDR3 sequence is 15 residues long. V lost 2 bases, J lost 5 bases, and 4 bases stayed unmatched.